This T cell receptor beta chain was sequenced for a study of Tregs in tolerant kidney transplant recipients. Assay: immunoSEQ multiplex PCR; the TCRdb copy retains only in-frame clones and omits some. Here the sample spans 4,500 to 7,000 clones, 90% being singletons. Germline values: CDR1 SEHNR, CDR2 FQNEAQ (reference sequence). CDR3 length: 15 amino acids. V was pared by 2 bases and J by 7 bases, with 14 bases between. A note on this clone: What it binds is not known.

This rearrangement joins TRBV7-9 to TRBJ1-4; TRBD1 is a possible D gene (5 bases). Sequences were derived from Tregs from blood cultured with allogeneic cells, sampled before the transplant. This clonotype originated in a human patient who received a combined kidney and bone marrow transplant. The CDR3 here is CASSLSGGKSEKLFF. For the CDR3, the DNA is TGTGCCAGCAGCTTATCTGGGGGGAAGAGTGAAAAACTGTTTTTT.